The rows below give T cell receptor beta chains drawn from one sample of a study of shared clonotypes between healthy human individuals. The assay was immunoSEQ multiplex PCR, and TCRdb's table has in-frame clones only and misses some. Among over a million clones listed, around three quarters were seen once. Sequenced input: memory CD4+ T cells from PBMCs. The source of these receptors is a man aged 18 to 29 in good health. Some clones in this sample may be carry-over from other donors' samples. Each CDR3 is given with its conserved first and last residue. The D gene is left open where the match is weak. The listing skips clone size in some rows; elsewhere it reads once, few, many or a size class.

J	D	V	size	CDR3	DNA
TRBJ2-7	NA	TRBV25-1	NA	CASSELGAVSSYEQYF	TGTGCCAGCAGTGAATTAGGGGCGGTAAGCTCCTACGAGCAGTACTTC
TRBJ2-2	NA	TRBV9	NA	CASSVRGPTGGELFF	TGTGCCAGCAGCGTCCGGGGACCCACTGGCGGGGAGCTGTTTTTT
TRBJ1-1	TRBD1	TRBV11-3	few	CASSLGTGTRSTEAFF	TGTGCCAGCAGCCTTGGGACAGGGACGAGGAGCACTGAAGCTTTCTTT
TRBJ2-5	TRBD2	TRBV4-2	NA	CASSQDPGLAGLQETQYF	TGTGCCAGCAGCCAAGATCCGGGACTAGCGGGACTACAAGAGACCCAGTACTTC
TRBJ1-2	TRBD1	TRBV5-1	NA	CASSRTGENYGYTF	TGCGCCAGCTCTCGGACAGGGGAGAACTATGGCTACACCTTC
TRBJ1-2	NA	TRBV5-1	NA	CASSPGGVDYGYTF	TGCGCCAGCAGCCCCGGTGGGGTTGACTATGGCTACACCTTC
TRBJ2-5	NA	TRBV7-9	NA	CASRLGGETQYF	TGTGCCAGCAGGCTAGGAGGGGAGACCCAGTACTTC
TRBJ1-5	NA	TRBV28	NA	CASSLSQGYQPQHF	TGTGCCAGCAGTTTATCACAGGGCTATCAGCCCCAGCATTTT
TRBJ2-7	NA	TRBV6-5	NA	CASSPDGYYEQYF	TGTGCCAGCAGTCCGGACGGATACTACGAGCAGTACTTC
TRBJ2-7	NA	TRBV7-9	NA	CASSQSGYEQYF	TGTGCCAGCAGCCAATCGGGGTACGAGCAGTACTTC
TRBJ2-3	NA	TRBV5-6	NA	CASSFRAALEGDTQYF	TGTGCCAGCAGCTTCAGAGCCGCATTAGAGGGAGATACGCAGTATTTT
TRBJ2-7	TRBD2	TRBV7-2	NA	CASSLRWLAGEQYF	TGTGCCAGCAGCTTACGGTGGCTAGCGGGTGAGCAGTACTTC
TRBJ1-2	TRBD1	TRBV19	few	CASSTLRGTGGALNYGYTF	TGTGCCAGTAGTACTCTACGGGGGACAGGGGGCGCCTTGAACTATGGCTACACCTTC
TRBJ2-7	NA	TRBV5-1	NA	CASSRLGDYEQYF	TGCGCCAGCAGCCGACTCGGGGACTACGAGCAGTACTTC
TRBJ1-6	NA	TRBV6-5	NA	CASSYSKGIGSPLHF	TGTGCCAGCAGTTACTCCAAAGGAATAGGTTCACCCCTCCACTTT